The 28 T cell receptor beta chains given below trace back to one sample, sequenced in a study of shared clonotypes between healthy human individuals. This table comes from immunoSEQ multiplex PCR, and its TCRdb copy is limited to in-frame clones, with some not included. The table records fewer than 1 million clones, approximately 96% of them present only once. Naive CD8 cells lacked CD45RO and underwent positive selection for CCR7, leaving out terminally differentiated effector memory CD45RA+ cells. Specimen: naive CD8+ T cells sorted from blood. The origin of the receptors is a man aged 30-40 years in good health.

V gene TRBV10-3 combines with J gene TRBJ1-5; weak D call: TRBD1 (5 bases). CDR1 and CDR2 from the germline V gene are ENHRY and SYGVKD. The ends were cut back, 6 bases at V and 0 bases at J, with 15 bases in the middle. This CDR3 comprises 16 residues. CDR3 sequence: CAISRGWGDSNQPQHF. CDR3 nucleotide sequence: TGTGCCATCAGCCGGGGTTGGGGCGATAGCAATCAGCCCCAGCATTTT.

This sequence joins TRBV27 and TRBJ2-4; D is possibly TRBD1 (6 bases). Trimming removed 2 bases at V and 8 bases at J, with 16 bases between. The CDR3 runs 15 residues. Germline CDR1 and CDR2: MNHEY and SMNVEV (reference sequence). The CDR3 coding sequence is TGTGCCAGCAGTTTACTCCCGGGACAAGGGGACATTCAGTACTTC. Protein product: CASSLLPGQGDIQYF.

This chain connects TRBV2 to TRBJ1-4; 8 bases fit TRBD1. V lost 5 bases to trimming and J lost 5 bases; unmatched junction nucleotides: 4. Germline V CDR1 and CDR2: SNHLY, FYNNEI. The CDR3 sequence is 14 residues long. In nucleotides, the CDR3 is TGTGCCAGCAGTATGGGGACAGGAAATGAAAAACTGTTTTTT. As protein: CASSMGTGNEKLFF. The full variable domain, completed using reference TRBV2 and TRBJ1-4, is EPEVTQTPSHQVTQMGQEVILRCVPISNHLYFYWYRQILGQKVEFLVSFYNNEISEKSEIFDDQFSVERPDGSNFTLKIRSTKLEDSAMYFCASSMGTGNEKLFFGSGTQLSVL.

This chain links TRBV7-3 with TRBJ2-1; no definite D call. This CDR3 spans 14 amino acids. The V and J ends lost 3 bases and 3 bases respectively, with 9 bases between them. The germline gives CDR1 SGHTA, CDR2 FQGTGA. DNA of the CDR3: TGTGCCAGCAGCTTTGATAGCAGCTACAATGAGCAGTTCTTC. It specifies CASSFDSSYNEQFF.

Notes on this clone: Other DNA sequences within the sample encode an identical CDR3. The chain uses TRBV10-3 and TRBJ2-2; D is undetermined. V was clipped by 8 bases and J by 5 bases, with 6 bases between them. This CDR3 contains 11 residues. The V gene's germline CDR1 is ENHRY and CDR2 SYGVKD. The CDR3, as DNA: TGTGCCATCGGGATAACCGGGGAGCTGTTTTTT. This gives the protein CAIGITGELFF.

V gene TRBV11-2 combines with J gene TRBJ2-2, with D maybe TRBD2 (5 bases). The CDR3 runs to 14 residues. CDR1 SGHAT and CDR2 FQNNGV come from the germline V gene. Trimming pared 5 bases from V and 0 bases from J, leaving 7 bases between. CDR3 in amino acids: CASSRGTNTGELFF. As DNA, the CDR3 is TGTGCCAGCAGCCGAGGGACGAACACCGGGGAGCTGTTTTTT.

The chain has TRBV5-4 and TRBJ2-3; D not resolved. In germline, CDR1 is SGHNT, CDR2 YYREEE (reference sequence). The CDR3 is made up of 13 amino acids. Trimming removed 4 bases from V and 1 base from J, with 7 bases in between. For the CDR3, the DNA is TGTGCCAGCAGCGGACGAGGCACAGATACGCAGTATTTT. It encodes CASSGRGTDTQYF.

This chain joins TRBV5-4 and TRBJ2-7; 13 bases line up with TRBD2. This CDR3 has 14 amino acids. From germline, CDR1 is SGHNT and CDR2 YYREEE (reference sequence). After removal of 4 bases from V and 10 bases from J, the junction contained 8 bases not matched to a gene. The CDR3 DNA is TGTGCCAGCAGCATGAGGACTAGCGGGAGAGAACAGTACTTC. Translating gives CASSMRTSGREQYF.

CDR3 loop: CASSSNPPDTQYF. Written as DNA, the CDR3 is TGTGCCAGCAGCTCTAACCCTCCAGATACGCAGTATTTT. This sequence joins TRBV9 and TRBJ2-3, with D hard to call. CDR3 length: 13 residues. The V end was cut by 4 bases, the J end by 4 bases, with 10 bases between. The germline gives CDR1 SGDLS, CDR2 YYNGEE.

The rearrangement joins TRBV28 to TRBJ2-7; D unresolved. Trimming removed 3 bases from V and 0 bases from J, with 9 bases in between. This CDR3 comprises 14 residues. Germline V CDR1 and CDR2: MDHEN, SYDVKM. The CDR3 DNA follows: TGTGCCAGCAGTTTTTCTGGACCCTCCTACGAGCAGTACTTC. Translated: CASSFSGPSYEQYF. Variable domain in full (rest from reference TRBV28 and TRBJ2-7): DVKVTQSSRYLVKRTGEKVFLECVQDMDHENMFWYRQDPGLGLRLIYFSYDVKMKEKGDIPEGYSVSREKKERFSLILESASTNQTSMYLCASSFSGPSYEQYFGPGTRLTVT.

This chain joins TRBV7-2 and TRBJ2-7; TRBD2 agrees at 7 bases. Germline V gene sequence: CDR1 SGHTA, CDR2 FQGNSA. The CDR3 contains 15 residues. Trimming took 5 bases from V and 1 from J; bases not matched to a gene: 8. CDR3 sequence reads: CASSRTRTLSYEQYF. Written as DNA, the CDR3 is TGTGCCAGCAGCCGGACTAGAACTCTATCCTACGAGCAGTACTTC.

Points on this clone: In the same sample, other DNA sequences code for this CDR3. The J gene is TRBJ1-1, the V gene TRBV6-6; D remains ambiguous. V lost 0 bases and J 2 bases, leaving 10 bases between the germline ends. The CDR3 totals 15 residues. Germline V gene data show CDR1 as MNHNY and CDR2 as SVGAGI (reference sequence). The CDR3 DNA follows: TGTGCCAGCAGTTACTCGAGGGAGACTAACACTGAAGCTTTCTTT. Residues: CASSYSRETNTEAFF.

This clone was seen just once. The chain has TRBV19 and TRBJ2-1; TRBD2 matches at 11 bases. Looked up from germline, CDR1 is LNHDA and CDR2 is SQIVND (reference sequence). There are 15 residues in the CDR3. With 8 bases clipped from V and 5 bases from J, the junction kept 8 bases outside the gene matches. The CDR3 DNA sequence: TGTGCCAGTGGACTACCGGGACTAGCGGACAATGAGCAGTTCTTC. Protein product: CASGLPGLADNEQFF.

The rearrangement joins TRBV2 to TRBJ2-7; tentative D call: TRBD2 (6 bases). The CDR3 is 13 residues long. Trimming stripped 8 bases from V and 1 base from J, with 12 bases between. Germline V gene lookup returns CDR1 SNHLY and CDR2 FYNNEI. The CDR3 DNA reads TGTGCCAGCCGGTATAGCGGATCCTACGAGCAGTACTTC. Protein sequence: CASRYSGSYEQYF. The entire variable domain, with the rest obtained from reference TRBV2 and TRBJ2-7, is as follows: EPEVTQTPSHQVTQMGQEVILRCVPISNHLYFYWYRQILGQKVEFLVSFYNNEISEKSEIFDDQFSVERPDGSNFTLKIRSTKLEDSAMYFCASRYSGSYEQYFGPGTRLTVT.

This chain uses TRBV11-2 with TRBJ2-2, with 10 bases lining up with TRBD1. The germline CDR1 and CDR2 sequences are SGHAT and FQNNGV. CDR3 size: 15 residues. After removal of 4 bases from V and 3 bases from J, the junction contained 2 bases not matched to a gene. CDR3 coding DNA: TGTGCCAGCAGCTGGACAGGGGGGGACACCGGGGAGCTGTTTTTT. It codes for CASSWTGGDTGELFF. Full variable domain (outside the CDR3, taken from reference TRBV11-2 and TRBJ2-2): EAGVAQSPRYKIIEKRQSVAFWCNPISGHATLYWYQQILGQGPKLLIQFQNNGVVDDSQLPKDRFSAERLKGVDSTLKIQPAKLEDSAVYLCASSWTGGDTGELFFGEGSRLTVL.

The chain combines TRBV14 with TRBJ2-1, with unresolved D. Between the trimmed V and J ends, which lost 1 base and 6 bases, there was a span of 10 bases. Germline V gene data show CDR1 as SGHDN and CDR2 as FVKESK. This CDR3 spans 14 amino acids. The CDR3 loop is CASSQVPSLNEQFF. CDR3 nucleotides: TGTGCCAGCAGCCAAGTTCCATCCCTCAATGAGCAGTTCTTC.

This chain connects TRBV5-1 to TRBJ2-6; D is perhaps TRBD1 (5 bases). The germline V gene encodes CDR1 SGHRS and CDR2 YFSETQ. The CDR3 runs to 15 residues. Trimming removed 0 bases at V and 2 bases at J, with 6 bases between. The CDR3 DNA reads TGCGCCAGCAGCTTGGAGGGGACTGGGGCCAACGTCCTGACTTTC. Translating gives CASSLEGTGANVLTF.

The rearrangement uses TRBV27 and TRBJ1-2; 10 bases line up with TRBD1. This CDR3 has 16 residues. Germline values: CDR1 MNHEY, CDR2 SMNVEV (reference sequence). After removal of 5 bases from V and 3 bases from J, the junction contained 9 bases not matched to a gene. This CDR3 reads CASSHGTGVVDYGYTF. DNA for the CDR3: TGTGCCAGCAGTCACGGGACAGGGGTAGTCGACTATGGCTACACCTTC.

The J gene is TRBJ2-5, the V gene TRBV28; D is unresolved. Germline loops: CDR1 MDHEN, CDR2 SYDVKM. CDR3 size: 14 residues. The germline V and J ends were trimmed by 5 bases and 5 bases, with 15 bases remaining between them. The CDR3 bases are TGTGCCAGCAGTCCAGCACAATCCGGGGAGACCCAGTACTTC. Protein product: CASSPAQSGETQYF.

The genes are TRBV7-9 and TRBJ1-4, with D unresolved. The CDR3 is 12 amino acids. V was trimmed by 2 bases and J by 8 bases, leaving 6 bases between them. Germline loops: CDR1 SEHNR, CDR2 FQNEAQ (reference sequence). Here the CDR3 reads CASSLTVEKLFF. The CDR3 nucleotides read TGTGCCAGCAGCTTAACCGTAGAAAAACTGTTTTTT.

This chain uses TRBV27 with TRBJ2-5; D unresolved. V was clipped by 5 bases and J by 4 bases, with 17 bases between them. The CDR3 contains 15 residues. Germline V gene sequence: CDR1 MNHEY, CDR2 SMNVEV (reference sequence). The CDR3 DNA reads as TGTGCCAGCAGTCCCAACCGCTATACGGGAGAGACCCAGTACTTC. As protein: CASSPNRYTGETQYF.

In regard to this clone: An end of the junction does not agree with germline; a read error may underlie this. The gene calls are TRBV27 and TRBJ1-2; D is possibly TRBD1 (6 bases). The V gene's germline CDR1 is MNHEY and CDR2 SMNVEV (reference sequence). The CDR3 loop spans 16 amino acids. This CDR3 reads CASSLVGGRSNYGHTF. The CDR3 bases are TGTGCCAGCAGTTTGGTGGGGGGCCGGTCTAACTATGGCCACACCTTC.

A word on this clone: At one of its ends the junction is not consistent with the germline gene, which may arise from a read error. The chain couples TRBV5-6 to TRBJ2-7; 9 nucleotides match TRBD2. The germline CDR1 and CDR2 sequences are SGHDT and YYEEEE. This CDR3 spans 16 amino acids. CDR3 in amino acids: CASSPGHSGSSHEQYF. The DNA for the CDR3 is TGTGCCAGCAGCCCCGGGCATAGCGGGAGCTCCCACGAGCAGTACTTC. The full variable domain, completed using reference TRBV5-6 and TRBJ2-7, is DAGVTQSPTHLIKTRGQQVTLRCSPKSGHDTVSWYQQALGQGPQFIFQYYEEEERQRGNFPDRFSGHQFPNYSSELNVNALLLGDSALYLCASSPGHSGSSHEQYFGPGTRLTVT.

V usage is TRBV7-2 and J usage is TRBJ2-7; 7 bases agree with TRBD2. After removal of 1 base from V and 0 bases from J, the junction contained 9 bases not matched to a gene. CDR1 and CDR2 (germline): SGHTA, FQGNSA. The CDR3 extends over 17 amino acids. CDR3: CASSLGGIREASYEQYF. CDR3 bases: TGTGCCAGCAGCTTAGGAGGGATACGGGAGGCCTCCTACGAGCAGTACTTC.

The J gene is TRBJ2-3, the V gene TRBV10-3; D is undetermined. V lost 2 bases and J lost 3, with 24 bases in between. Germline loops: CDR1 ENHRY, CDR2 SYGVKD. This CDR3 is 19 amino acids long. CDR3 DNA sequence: TGTGCCATCAGTGAGAGGTCAGGAGTCTACACCGACCCTACAGATACGCAGTATTTT. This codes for CAISERSGVYTDPTDTQYF.

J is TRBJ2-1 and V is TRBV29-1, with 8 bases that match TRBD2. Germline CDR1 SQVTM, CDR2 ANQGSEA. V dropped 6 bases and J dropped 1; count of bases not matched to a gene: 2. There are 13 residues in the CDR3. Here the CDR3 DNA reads TGCAGCGTCCCGGGGGGGTCCTACAATGAGCAGTTCTTC. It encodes CSVPGGSYNEQFF.

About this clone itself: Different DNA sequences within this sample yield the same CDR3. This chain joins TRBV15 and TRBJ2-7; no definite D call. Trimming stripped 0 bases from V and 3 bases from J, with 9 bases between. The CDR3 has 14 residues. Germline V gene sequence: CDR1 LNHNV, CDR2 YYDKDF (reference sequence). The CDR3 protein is CATSRDPSSYEQYF. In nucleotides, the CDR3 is TGTGCCACCAGCAGAGATCCCAGCAGCTACGAGCAGTACTTC. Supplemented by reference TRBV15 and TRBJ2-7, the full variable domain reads DAMVIQNPRYQVTQFGKPVTLSCSQTLNHNVMYWYQQKSSQAPKLLFHYYDKDFNNEADTPDNFQSRRPNTSFCFLDIRSPGLGDTAMYLCATSRDPSSYEQYFGPGTRLTVT.

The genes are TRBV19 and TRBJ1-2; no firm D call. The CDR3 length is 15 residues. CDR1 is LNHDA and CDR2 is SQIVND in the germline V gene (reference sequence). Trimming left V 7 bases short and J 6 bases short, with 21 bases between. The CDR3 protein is CASMTHRDFRDGYTF. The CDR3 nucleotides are TGTGCCAGTATGACTCACCGGGATTTTCGGGATGGCTACACCTTC.